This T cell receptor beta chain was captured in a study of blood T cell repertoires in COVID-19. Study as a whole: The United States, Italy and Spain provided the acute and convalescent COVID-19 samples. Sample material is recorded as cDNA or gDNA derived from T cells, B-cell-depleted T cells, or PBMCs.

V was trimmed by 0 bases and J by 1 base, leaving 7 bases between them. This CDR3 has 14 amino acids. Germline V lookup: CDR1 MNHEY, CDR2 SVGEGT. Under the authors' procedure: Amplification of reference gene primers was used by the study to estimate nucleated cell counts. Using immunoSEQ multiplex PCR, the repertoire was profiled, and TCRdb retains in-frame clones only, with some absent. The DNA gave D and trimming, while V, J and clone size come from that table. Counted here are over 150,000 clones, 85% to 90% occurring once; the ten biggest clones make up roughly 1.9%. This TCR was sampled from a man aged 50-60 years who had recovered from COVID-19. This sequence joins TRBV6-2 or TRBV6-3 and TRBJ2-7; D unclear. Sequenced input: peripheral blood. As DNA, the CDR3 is TGTGCCAGCAGTTACTCACCCGAGTCCTACGAGCAGTACTTC. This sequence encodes CASSYSPESYEQYF.